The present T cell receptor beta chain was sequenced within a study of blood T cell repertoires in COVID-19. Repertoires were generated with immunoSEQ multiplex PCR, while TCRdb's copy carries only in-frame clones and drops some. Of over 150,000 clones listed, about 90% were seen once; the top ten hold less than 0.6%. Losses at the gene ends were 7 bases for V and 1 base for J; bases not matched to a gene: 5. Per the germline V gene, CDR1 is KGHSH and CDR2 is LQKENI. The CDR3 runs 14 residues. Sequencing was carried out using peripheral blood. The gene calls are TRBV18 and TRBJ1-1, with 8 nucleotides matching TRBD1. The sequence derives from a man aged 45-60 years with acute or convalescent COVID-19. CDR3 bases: TGTGCCAGCTTGCCCGGGACAGGGAACACTGAAGCTTTCTTT. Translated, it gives CASLPGTGNTEAFF.